The 21 T cell receptor beta chains below come from one sample, sequenced in a study of Ad26.COV2.S vaccination and SARS-CoV-2 variants. Treatment in this sample: some 19 received Ad26.COV2.S at low or high dose, single or two shots; 5 received placebo; per-sample allocation not given. Following the first vaccine or placebo injection, samples were taken on day 63. The protocol was immunoSEQ multiplex PCR, while the TCRdb copy is restricted to in-frame clones and leaves out a portion. The sample shows 440,000 or so clones, about 92% of them seen only once. Sequencing was performed on peripheral blood, taken in a trial of Ad26.COV2.S vaccine versus placebo. These receptors originate from a person between 18 and 65 years old who received the Ad26.COV2.S COVID-19 vaccine or a placebo.

This clone is a singleton in its sample. V usage is TRBV20-1 and J usage is TRBJ1-4, with D unclear. From germline, CDR1 is DFQATT and CDR2 SNEGSKA (reference sequence). V gave up 3 bases and J gave up 6 bases, with 8 bases separating them. The CDR3 sequence is 12 residues long. CDR3 nucleotides: TGCAGTGCTAGTACCCGAGATGAAAAACTGTTTTTT. Translating gives CSASTRDEKLFF.

The chain links TRBV6-2 or TRBV6-3 to TRBJ1-2; no firm D call. CDR3 length equals 13 residues. V lost 4 bases and J 7 bases, leaving 13 bases between the germline ends. Germline values: CDR1 MNHEY, CDR2 SVGEGT. For the CDR3, the DNA is TGTGCCAGCAGTTTCACCGAAAGCCTTGGCTACACCTTC. Residues: CASSFTESLGYTF.

The chain employs TRBV19 and TRBJ2-3, with D possibly TRBD1 on 5 matching bases. The CDR3 length is 14 residues. CDR1 and CDR2 (germline): LNHDA, SQIVND (reference sequence). Trimming removed 5 bases from V and 2 bases from J, with 11 bases in between. CDR3 in amino acids: CASSGQGHTDTQYF. CDR3 DNA: TGTGCCAGTAGTGGGCAGGGTCACACAGATACGCAGTATTTT.

The J gene is TRBJ2-1, the V gene TRBV28; maybe TRBD2 (7 bases). Germline values: CDR1 MDHEN, CDR2 SYDVKM. This CDR3 is built from 16 residues. Trimming stripped 7 bases from V and 16 bases from J, with 32 bases between. In DNA, the CDR3 is TGTGCCAGCACCCCGCGAGGGAGCGGGGAGAAGCAGGGGTCTTTCTTC. Residues: CASTPRGSGEKQGSFF.

The chain carries TRBV13 and TRBJ2-7; no firm D call. Trimming cost V 0 bases and J 3 bases, with 6 bases left between them. This CDR3 contains 13 residues. Per germline, CDR1 PRHDT and CDR2 FYEKMQ (reference sequence). The CDR3 spells CASSLGVGYEQYF. CDR3 DNA: TGTGCCAGCAGCTTAGGGGTTGGCTACGAGCAGTACTTC.

The CDR3 DNA is TGTGCCACCAGTGATTTTACCGAGTATAATTCACCCCTCCACTTT. Translating gives CATSDFTEYNSPLHF. The gene calls are TRBV24-1 and TRBJ1-6; D ambiguous. Trimming shortened V by 1 base and J by 4 bases, and 7 bases separated the two germline ends. The CDR3 has 15 amino acids. From germline, CDR1 is KGHDR and CDR2 SFDVKD.

V and J are TRBV2 and TRBJ2-3, with 14 bases fitting TRBD2. The CDR3 has 18 residues. V was pared by 6 bases and J by 0 bases, with 8 bases of the junction left unmatched. The V gene's germline CDR1 is SNHLY and CDR2 FYNNEI. This chain's CDR3 is CASRTSGRDPLSTDTQYF. The CDR3 nucleotides read TGTGCCAGCAGGACTAGCGGGAGGGACCCACTTAGCACAGATACGCAGTATTTT.

This chain uses TRBV6-1 with TRBJ2-5, with 13 bases lining up with TRBD2. CDR1 and CDR2 from the germline V gene are MNHNS and SASEGT. After removal of 4 bases from V and 5 bases from J, the junction contained 7 bases not matched to a gene. This CDR3 spans 16 amino acids. CDR3 sequence (DNA): TGTGCCAGCAGTGCAAGACTAGCGGGAGGCGGGGAGACCCAGTACTTC. Protein product: CASSARLAGGGETQYF.

J is TRBJ2-3 and V is TRBV18; TRBD1 or TRBD2 may be the D gene (5 bases each). Looked up from germline, CDR1 is KGHSH and CDR2 is LQKENI. The V gene lost 2 bases and the J gene lost 2 bases, with 11 bases spanning the gap. CDR3 size: 15 residues. CDR3 sequence: CASSPGGRVTDTQYF. DNA of the CDR3: TGTGCCAGCTCACCAGGGGGAAGGGTCACAGATACGCAGTATTTT.

The CDR3 DNA reads as TGTGCCAGCAGCTGGGCGGCGGGGCAGGGCTCAGAGACCCAGTACTTC. It translates to CASSWAAGQGSETQYF. The rearrangement uses TRBV5-6 and TRBJ2-5, with D perhaps matching TRBD2 (6 bases). V was pared by 3 bases and J by 4 bases, with 19 bases between. The germline gives CDR1 SGHDT, CDR2 YYEEEE. The CDR3 is made up of 16 amino acids.

The V and J genes are TRBV24-1 and TRBJ1-3; D is uncertain. Between the trimmed V and J ends, which lost 9 bases and 4 bases, there was a span of 9 bases. Germline assignment: CDR1 KGHDR and CDR2 SFDVKD. This CDR3 is 12 amino acids long. DNA for the CDR3: TGTGCCACCGGGGTGTACGGAAACACCATATATTTT. This encodes CATGVYGNTIYF.

The chain combines TRBV7-2 with TRBJ2-1; TRBD1 aligns across 9 bases. Germline values: CDR1 SGHTA, CDR2 FQGNSA. J was trimmed by 8 bases and V by 4 bases; bases with no gene match: 9. The CDR3 is 15 residues long. The CDR3 DNA is TGTGCCAGCAGCTCCGGGGGGACAGGGCGCGATGAGCAGTTCTTC. Its protein product is CASSSGGTGRDEQFF. The full variable domain, rest sourced from reference TRBV7-2 and TRBJ2-1, is GAGVSQSPSNKVTEKGKDVELRCDPISGHTALYWYRQSLGQGLEFLIYFQGNSAPDKSGLPSDRFSAERTGGSVSTLTIQRTQQEDSAVYLCASSSGGTGRDEQFFGPGTRLTVL.

The chain uses TRBV5-4 and TRBJ2-2, with a possible D match to TRBD1 (5 bases). Trimming shortened V by 5 bases and J by 4 bases, and 9 bases separated the two germline ends. Germline CDR1 and CDR2: SGHNT and YYREEE (reference sequence). The CDR3 sequence is 13 residues long. This CDR3 is CASRGQGTGELFF. CDR3 coding DNA: TGTGCCAGCAGGGGGCAGGGCACCGGGGAGCTGTTTTTT.

V gene TRBV3-1 (or the pseudogene TRBV3-2) combines with J gene TRBJ2-5; unclear D gene. This CDR3 is built from 14 residues. Trimming took off 4 bases at V and 4 bases at J, with 13 bases between the two ends. The germline V gene has CDR1 LGHDT and CDR2 YNNKEL (reference sequence). The chain's CDR3 is CASSRGRSRETQYF. In nucleotides, the CDR3 is TGTGCCAGCAGCCGCGGAAGGTCCCGAGAGACCCAGTACTTC.

The genes are TRBV28 and TRBJ2-3, with D possibly called TRBD1 or TRBD2 (5 bases each). Germline V gene sequence: CDR1 MDHEN, CDR2 SYDVKM. This CDR3 comprises 12 residues. Trimming left V 8 bases short and J 0 bases short, with 6 bases between. The CDR3 region has the DNA TGTGCCAGCGGGGGAAGCACAGATACGCAGTATTTT. Protein product: CASGGSTDTQYF.

The chain combines TRBV7-2 with TRBJ2-7; D uncertain. This CDR3 comprises 15 residues. Germline V gives CDR1 SGHTA, CDR2 FQGNSA. V gave up 1 base and J gave up 0 bases, with 10 bases separating them. The CDR3 reads CASSLVPGISYEQYF. The CDR3, as DNA: TGTGCCAGCAGCTTAGTACCAGGAATCTCCTACGAGCAGTACTTC.

CDR3 sequence: CASSALAGDEQFF. DNA of the CDR3: TGTGCCAGCAGCGCCCTAGCGGGAGACGAGCAGTTCTTC. The rearrangement links TRBV9 to TRBJ2-1; 10 bases are a match to TRBD2. V trimming: 3 bases; J trimming: 10 bases; junction bases outside the gene matches: 4. CDR1 SGDLS and CDR2 YYNGEE come from the germline V gene. The CDR3 has 13 amino acids.

This chain links TRBV29-1 with TRBJ2-7; 9 bases are shared with TRBD1. Germline V gives CDR1 SQVTM, CDR2 ANQGSEA. The CDR3 consists of 14 residues. The ends lost 8 bases at V and 3 bases at J; junction bases unmatched: 11. The CDR3 spells CSTWTTGGYYEQYF. CDR3 coding DNA: TGCAGCACCTGGACGACAGGGGGATACTACGAGCAGTACTTC.

The chain carries TRBV10-3 and TRBJ2-5; possibly TRBD2 for D (6 bases). The CDR3 covers 14 residues. V lost 6 bases and J lost 1, with 12 bases in between. The germline CDR1 and CDR2 sequences are ENHRY and SYGVKD. The CDR3 spells CAISPSVSQETQYF. In DNA form, the CDR3 reads TGTGCCATCAGCCCTAGCGTTAGCCAAGAGACCCAGTACTTC.

J is TRBJ2-1 and V is TRBV2; TRBD1 is a possible D gene (5 bases). V was cut by 6 bases and J by 3 bases, with 9 bases left in between. Germline-derived CDR1 and CDR2 are SNHLY and FYNNEI. The CDR3 is 13 residues long. CDR3 DNA sequence: TGTGCCAGCAGAGGGGCGGTCTACAATGAGCAGTTCTTC. It translates to CASRGAVYNEQFF. The variable domain in full, completed from reference TRBV2 and TRBJ2-1, reads EPEVTQTPSHQVTQMGQEVILRCVPISNHLYFYWYRQILGQKVEFLVSFYNNEISEKSEIFDDQFSVERPDGSNFTLKIRSTKLEDSAMYFCASRGAVYNEQFFGPGTRLTVL.

V and J are TRBV2 and TRBJ2-7; 7 nucleotides match TRBD1. V lost 5 bases, J lost 4 bases, and 8 bases stayed unmatched. The CDR3 sequence is 14 residues long. The germline V gene encodes CDR1 SNHLY and CDR2 FYNNEI. The CDR3: CASSHPGQRYEQYF. CDR3 nucleotide sequence: TGTGCCAGCAGTCACCCGGGACAGAGATACGAGCAGTACTTC.